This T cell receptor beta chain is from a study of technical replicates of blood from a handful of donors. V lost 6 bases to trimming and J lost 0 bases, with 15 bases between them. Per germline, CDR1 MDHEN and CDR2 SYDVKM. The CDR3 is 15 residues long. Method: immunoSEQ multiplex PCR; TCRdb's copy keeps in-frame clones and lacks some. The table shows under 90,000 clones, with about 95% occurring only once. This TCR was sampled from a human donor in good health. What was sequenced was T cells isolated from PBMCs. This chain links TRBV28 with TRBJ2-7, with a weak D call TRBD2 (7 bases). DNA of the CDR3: TGTGCCAGCAGCCTAGGGGGGGCAGGCTCCTACGAGCAGTACTTC. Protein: CASSLGGAGSYEQYF. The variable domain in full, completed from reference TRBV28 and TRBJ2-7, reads DVKVTQSSRYLVKRTGEKVFLECVQDMDHENMFWYRQDPGLGLRLIYFSYDVKMKEKGDIPEGYSVSREKKERFSLILESASTNQTSMYLCASSLGGAGSYEQYFGPGTRLTVT.